The clone carrying this T cell receptor (beta chain) occurred a few times. The antigen remains undetermined. A much bigger clone sits one base away, suggesting this may be a read error. This specimen belongs to a study of blood T cells in healthy people across ages. A second PCR of roughly 7 to 11 cycles used a sample-barcoded 5' primer and a J-beta primer mix. All cDNA molecules were each tagged by a template-switch adaptor with 12 random nucleotides. TCRdb re-called the 5' RACE reads through MiXCR, storing one row per CDR3 protein. The profile shows about 1.7 million distinct CDR3 sequences, about 28% of them singletons. Overall study results and limits: A strong correlation was found between TCR beta diversity and the percentage of naive T cells.

The CDR3 contains 16 residues. CDR1 is LGHNA, CDR2 YNFKEQ, per germline. Sequenced: blood. This TCR was sampled from a woman aged 25 to 45 in good health. This chain connects TRBV4-2 to TRBJ2-3; TRBD1 is a possible D gene (7 bases). CDR3 protein: CASGQEEGQPTDTQYF. The CDR3 DNA reads as TGTGCCAGCGGCCAAGAGGAGGGACAGCCCACAGATACGCAGTATTTT.